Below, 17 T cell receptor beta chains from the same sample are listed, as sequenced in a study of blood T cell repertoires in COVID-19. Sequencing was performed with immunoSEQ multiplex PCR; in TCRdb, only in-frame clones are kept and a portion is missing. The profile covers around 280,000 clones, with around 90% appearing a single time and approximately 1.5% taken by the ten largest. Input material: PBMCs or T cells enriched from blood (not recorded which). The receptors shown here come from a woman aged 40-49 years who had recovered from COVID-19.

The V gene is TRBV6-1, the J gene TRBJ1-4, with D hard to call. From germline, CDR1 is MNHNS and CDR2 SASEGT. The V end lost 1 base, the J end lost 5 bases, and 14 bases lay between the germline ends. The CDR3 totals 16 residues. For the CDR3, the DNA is TGTGCCAGCAGTGAAGGCATACAAGTAAAAAATGAAAAACTGTTTTTT. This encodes CASSEGIQVKNEKLFF.

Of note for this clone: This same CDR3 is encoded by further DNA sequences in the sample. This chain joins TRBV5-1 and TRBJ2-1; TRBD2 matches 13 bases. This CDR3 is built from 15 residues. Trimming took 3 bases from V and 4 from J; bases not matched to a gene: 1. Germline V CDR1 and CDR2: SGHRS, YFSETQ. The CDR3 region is CASSSLAGGYNEQFF. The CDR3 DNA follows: TGCGCCAGCAGCTCACTAGCGGGAGGGTACAATGAGCAGTTCTTC.

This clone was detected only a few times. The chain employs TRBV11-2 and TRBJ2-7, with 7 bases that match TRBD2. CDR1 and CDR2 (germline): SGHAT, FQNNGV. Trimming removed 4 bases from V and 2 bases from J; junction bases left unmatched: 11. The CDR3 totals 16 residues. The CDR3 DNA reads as TGTGCCAGCAGCTCGAAGCGGGACGGAGCAGCCTACGAGCAGTACTTC. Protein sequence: CASSSKRDGAAYEQYF.

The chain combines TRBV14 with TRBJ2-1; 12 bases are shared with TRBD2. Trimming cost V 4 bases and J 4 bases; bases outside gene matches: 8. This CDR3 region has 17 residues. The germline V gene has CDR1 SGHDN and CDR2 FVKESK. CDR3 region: CASSLQAGTSGYNEQFF. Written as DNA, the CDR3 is TGTGCCAGCAGCCTACAAGCCGGGACTAGCGGGTACAATGAGCAGTTCTTC.

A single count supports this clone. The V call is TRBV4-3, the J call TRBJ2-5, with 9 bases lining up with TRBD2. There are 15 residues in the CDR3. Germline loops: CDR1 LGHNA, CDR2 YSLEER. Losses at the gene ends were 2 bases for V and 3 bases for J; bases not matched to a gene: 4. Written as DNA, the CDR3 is TGCGCCAGCAGCCAACATAGCGGGAGAGAAGAGACCCAGTACTTC. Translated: CASSQHSGREETQYF.

The CDR3 spells CASSVSGSTSTDTQYF. Here the CDR3 DNA reads TGTGCCAGCAGCGTTAGCGGGAGTACTAGCACAGATACGCAGTATTTT. The chain has TRBV7-3 and TRBJ2-3, with 9 bases matching TRBD2. The CDR3 loop spans 16 amino acids. Per the germline V gene, CDR1 is SGHTA and CDR2 is FQGTGA. J was trimmed by 0 bases and V by 5 bases; bases with no gene match: 6. Full variable domain (missing parts from reference TRBV7-3 and TRBJ2-3): GAGVSQTPSNKVTEKGKYVELRCDPISGHTALYWYRQSLGQGPEFLIYFQGTGAADDSGLPNDRFFAVRPEGSVSTLKIQRTERGDSAVYLCASSVSGSTSTDTQYFGPGTRLTVL.

In nucleotides, the CDR3 is TGCGCCAGCAGCTTGACTAGCGGCTACAATGAGCAGTTCTTC. Its protein is CASSLTSGYNEQFF. V is TRBV5-1 and J is TRBJ2-1; TRBD2 agrees at 8 bases. V trimming: 1 base; J trimming: 3 bases; junction bases outside the gene matches: 0. The CDR3 length is 14 residues. The V gene's germline CDR1 is SGHRS and CDR2 YFSETQ. The whole variable domain, filled in from reference TRBV5-1 and TRBJ2-1, reads KAGVTQTPRYLIKTRGQQVTLSCSPISGHRSVSWYQQTPGQGLQFLFEYFSETQRNKGNFPGRFSGRQFSNSRSEMNVSTLELGDSALYLCASSLTSGYNEQFFGPGTRLTVL.

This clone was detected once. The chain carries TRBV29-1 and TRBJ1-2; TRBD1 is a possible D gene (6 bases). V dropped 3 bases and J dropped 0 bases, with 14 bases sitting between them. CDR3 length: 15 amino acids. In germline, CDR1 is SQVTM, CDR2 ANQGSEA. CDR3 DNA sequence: TGCAGCGTTGATTGGGGGGGGCAGGCTAACTATGGCTACACCTTC. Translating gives CSVDWGGQANYGYTF.

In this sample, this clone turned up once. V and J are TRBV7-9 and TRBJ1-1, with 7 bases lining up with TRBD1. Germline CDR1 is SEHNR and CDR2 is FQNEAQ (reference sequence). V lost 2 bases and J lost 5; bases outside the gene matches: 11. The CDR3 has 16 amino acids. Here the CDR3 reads CASSLSPLRGRTEAFF. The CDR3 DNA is TGTGCCAGCAGCTTAAGCCCGTTGAGGGGGCGAACTGAAGCTTTCTTT.

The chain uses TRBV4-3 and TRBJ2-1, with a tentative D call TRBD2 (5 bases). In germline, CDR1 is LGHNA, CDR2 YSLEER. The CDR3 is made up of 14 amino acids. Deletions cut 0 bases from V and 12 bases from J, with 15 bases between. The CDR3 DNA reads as TGCGCCAGCAGCCAAGATGCTCTTCGAGGGCGGCAGTTCTTC. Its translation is CASSQDALRGRQFF.

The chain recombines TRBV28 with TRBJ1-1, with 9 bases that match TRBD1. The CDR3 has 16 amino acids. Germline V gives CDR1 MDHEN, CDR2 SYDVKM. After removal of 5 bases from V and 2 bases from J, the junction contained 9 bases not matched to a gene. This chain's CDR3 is CASSPQRQGGNTEAFF. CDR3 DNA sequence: TGTGCCAGCAGTCCCCAAAGACAGGGGGGTAACACTGAAGCTTTCTTT.

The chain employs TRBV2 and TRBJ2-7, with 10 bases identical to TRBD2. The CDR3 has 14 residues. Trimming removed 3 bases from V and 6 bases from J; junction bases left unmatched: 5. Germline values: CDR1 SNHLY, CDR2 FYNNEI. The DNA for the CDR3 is TGTGCCAGCAGTGAGGAGCGGGAGGGCCGCGAGCAGTACTTC. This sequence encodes CASSEEREGREQYF.

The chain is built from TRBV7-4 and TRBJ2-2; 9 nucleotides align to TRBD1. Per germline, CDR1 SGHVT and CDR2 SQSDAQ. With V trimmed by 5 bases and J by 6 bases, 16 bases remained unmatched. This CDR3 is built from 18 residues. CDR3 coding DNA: TGTGCCAGCAGCGGGCCCGGACAGGGGACCATCTGCCCCGGGGAGCTGTTTTTT. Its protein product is CASSGPGQGTICPGELFF.

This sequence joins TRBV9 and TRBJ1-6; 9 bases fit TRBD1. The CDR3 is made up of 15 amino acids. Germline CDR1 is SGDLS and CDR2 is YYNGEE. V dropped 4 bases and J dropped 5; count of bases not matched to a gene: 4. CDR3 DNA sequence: TGTGCCAGCAGCTCGTGGACAGGGGATAATTCACCCCTCCACTTT. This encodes CASSSWTGDNSPLHF.

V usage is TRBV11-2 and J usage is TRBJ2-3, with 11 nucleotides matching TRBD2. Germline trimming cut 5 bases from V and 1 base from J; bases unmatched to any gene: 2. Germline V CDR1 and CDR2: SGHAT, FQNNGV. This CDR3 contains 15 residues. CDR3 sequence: CASSPLAGGTDTQYF. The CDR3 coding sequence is TGTGCCAGCAGCCCACTAGCGGGGGGCACAGATACGCAGTATTTT.

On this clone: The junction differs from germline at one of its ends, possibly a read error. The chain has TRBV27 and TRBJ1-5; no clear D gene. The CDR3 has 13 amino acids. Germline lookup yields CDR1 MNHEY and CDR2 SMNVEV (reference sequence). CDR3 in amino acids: CASSRSTNLPQHF. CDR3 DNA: TGTGCCAGCAGTAGAAGTACAAATCTGCCCCAGCATTTT.

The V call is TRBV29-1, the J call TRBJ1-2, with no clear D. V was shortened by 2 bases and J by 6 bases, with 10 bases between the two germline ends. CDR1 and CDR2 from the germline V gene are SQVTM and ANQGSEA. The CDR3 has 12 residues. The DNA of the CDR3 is TGCAGCGTTGAACCCAGGTACGATGGCTACACCTTC. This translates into CSVEPRYDGYTF. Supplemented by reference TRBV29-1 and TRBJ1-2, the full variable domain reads SAVISQKPSRDICQRGTSLTIQCQVDSQVTMMFWYRQQPGQSLTLIATANQGSEATYESGFVIDKFPISRPNLTFSTLTVSNMSPEDSSIYLCSVEPRYDGYTFGSGTRLTVV.